Listed here are 17 T cell receptor beta chains from one sample, sequenced in a study of T-cell reconstitution after alpha-beta-depleted transplantation in children (dated by TCRdb to 2016 to 2017). Library preparation used PCR. The run used an Illumina HiSeq 2500. Molecular barcoding was employed in the preparation of TCR libraries, with unique molecular identifiers being used to normalize TCRbeta repertoire quantification. TCRdb passed the public sequencing reads through fastp at Q25 and MiXCR, retaining productive beta sequences. Each entry is one CDR3 protein sequence, shown with its most common DNA and genes. For this sample there are about 460,000 distinct CDR3 sequences; approximately 12% appear just once. The top ten hold more than 5.5% of the sample. The sample was PBMCs from the stem cell graft donor, taken from the stem cell graft. All receptors derive from a human donor who donated a stem cell graft to a child with combined immunodeficiency.

The gene calls are TRBV15 and TRBJ2-3; the match to TRBD2 covers 8 bases. J was trimmed by 8 bases and V by 2 bases; bases with no gene match: 9. CDR3 length: 15 residues. Germline values: CDR1 LNHNV, CDR2 YYDKDF (reference sequence). The CDR3 loop reads CATSRLSNRGGTQYF. The CDR3, as DNA: TGTGCCACCAGCAGACTCTCCAATCGGGGGGGTACGCAGTATTTT. Filled out from reference TRBV15 and TRBJ2-3, the complete variable domain reads DAMVIQNPRYQVTQFGKPVTLSCSQTLNHNVMYWYQQKSSQAPKLLFHYYDKDFNNEADTPDNFQSRRPNTSFCFLDIRSPGLGDTAMYLCATSRLSNRGGTQYFGPGTRLTVL.

CDR3 nucleotides: TGCGCCAGCAGCTTGGTATGGACAGACACAGATACGCAGTATTTT. Protein product: CASSLVWTDTDTQYF. V is TRBV5-1 and J is TRBJ2-3, with D tentatively TRBD1 (6 bases). CDR1 and CDR2 from the germline V gene are SGHRS and YFSETQ. Deletions cut 0 bases from V and 2 bases from J, with 10 bases between. CDR3 length: 15 amino acids.

The CDR3 region is CASSPPPSGLADDYNEQFF. Here the CDR3 DNA reads TGTGCCAGCAGTCCCCCCCCATCCGGACTAGCGGACGATTACAATGAGCAGTTCTTC. The chain links TRBV6-2 or TRBV6-3 to TRBJ2-1; 10 bases are a match to TRBD2. The CDR3 sequence is 19 residues long. V dropped 5 bases and J dropped 4; count of bases not matched to a gene: 17. Germline lookup yields CDR1 MNHEY and CDR2 SVGEGT.

This clonotype occurred many times. The chain links TRBV5-1 to TRBJ1-1; D unclear. Germline loops: CDR1 SGHRS, CDR2 YFSETQ. The V and J ends lost 1 base and 1 base respectively, with 11 bases between them. This CDR3 region has 15 residues. Written as DNA, the CDR3 is TGCGCCAGCAGCTTGCGCGGGGAGGGGAACACTGAAGCTTTCTTT. Protein: CASSLRGEGNTEAFF.

This clonotype was recorded many times. This chain connects TRBV12-3 or TRBV12-4 to TRBJ2-2; D ambiguous. Trimming stripped 1 base from V and 6 bases from J, with 6 bases between. The CDR3 covers 13 residues. CDR3 region: CASSLVASGELFF. Written as DNA, the CDR3 is TGTGCCAGCAGTTTAGTAGCCTCCGGGGAGCTGTTTTTT.

This clonotype occurred many times. This chain uses TRBV7-9 with TRBJ2-1; 7 bases fit TRBD1. V dropped 4 bases and J dropped 4; count of bases not matched to a gene: 10. The CDR3 has 16 amino acids. The germline V gene has CDR1 SEHNR and CDR2 FQNEAQ (reference sequence). The CDR3 DNA sequence: TGTGCCAGCAGCTCTCCGGGACAGAAGCGTTACAATGAGCAGTTCTTC. This gives the protein CASSSPGQKRYNEQFF.

The table lists this clonotype with a few counts. This chain joins TRBV7-9 and TRBJ2-1; a weak D match, TRBD2 (6 bases). The CDR3 length is 15 residues. V gave up 1 base and J gave up 6 bases, with 13 bases separating them. Germline V CDR1 and CDR2: SEHNR, FQNEAQ (reference sequence). CDR3 residues: CASSLGGELANEQFF. Written as DNA, the CDR3 is TGTGCCAGCAGCTTAGGGGGGGAATTGGCCAATGAGCAGTTCTTC.

The chain is built from TRBV4-3 and TRBJ2-7, with TRBD1 identical over 8 bases. In germline, CDR1 is LGHNA, CDR2 YSLEER. The CDR3 length is 15 residues. V lost 1 base, J lost 5 bases, and 7 bases stayed unmatched. CDR3 nucleotides: TGCGCCAGCAGCCAAGCTGGACAGGGTGGGGACGAGCAGTACTTC. Translation: CASSQAGQGGDEQYF.

In its sample, this clonotype was seen a few times. CDR3 protein: CASSLLGLAGVEQYF. In DNA form, the CDR3 reads TGTGCCAGCAGTTTATTGGGACTAGCGGGGGTTGAGCAGTACTTC. The chain carries TRBV27 and TRBJ2-7; 14 positions agree with TRBD2. Germline V CDR1 and CDR2: MNHEY, SMNVEV (reference sequence). CDR3 length: 15 amino acids. V was clipped by 1 base and J by 7 bases; unmatched bases: 3.

The chain uses TRBV3-1 and TRBJ2-1; 7 bases agree with TRBD2. This CDR3 has 15 residues. Germline V lookup: CDR1 LGHDT, CDR2 YNNKEL (reference sequence). Trimming removed 3 bases from V and 3 bases from J; junction bases left unmatched: 5. The DNA for the CDR3 is TGTGCCAGCAGCCAGAGGCGGGGGAGCTACAATGAGCAGTTCTTC. This codes for CASSQRRGSYNEQFF.

This clonotype was detected a few times. This chain links TRBV7-2 with TRBJ2-3, with 8 positions matching TRBD2. J was trimmed by 5 bases and V by 3 bases; bases with no gene match: 7. The CDR3 extends over 15 amino acids. CDR1 is SGHTA and CDR2 is FQGNSA in the germline V gene. The CDR3 is CASSLGSGVGDTQYF. CDR3 DNA sequence: TGTGCCAGCAGCTTGGGTAGCGGGGTTGGAGATACGCAGTATTTT.

The V call is TRBV28, the J call TRBJ1-5; D might be TRBD1 (5 bases). V shed 4 bases and J shed 2 bases, with 15 bases lying between them. CDR1 and CDR2 from the germline V gene are MDHEN and SYDVKM. The CDR3 consists of 16 residues. Here the CDR3 reads CASSSGSRRGNQPQHF. The CDR3 DNA sequence: TGTGCCAGCAGTTCAGGGTCCCGAAGGGGCAATCAGCCCCAGCATTTT.

This clonotype has a count of ten or more. The CDR3 loop is CATSRGGYSYEQYF. The CDR3 DNA sequence: TGTGCCACCAGCAGAGGAGGCTACTCCTACGAGCAGTACTTC. The chain employs TRBV15 and TRBJ2-7, with D unresolved. The germline V gene encodes CDR1 LNHNV and CDR2 YYDKDF (reference sequence). V lost 1 base, J lost 0 bases, and 7 bases lay in between. This CDR3 has 14 amino acids.

Points on this clonotype: The junction does not match germline at one end; this may be a read error. This chain links TRBV30 with TRBJ2-7; D ambiguous. From germline, CDR1 is GTSNPN and CDR2 SVGIG (reference sequence). The CDR3 consists of 11 residues. The CDR3 loop reads CAWSTNLDQNF. CDR3 coding DNA: TGTGCCTGGAGTACTAATCTTGACCAGAACTTC.

The J gene is TRBJ2-1, the V gene TRBV20-1, with D perhaps matching TRBD2 (6 bases). V was trimmed by 5 bases and J by 10 bases, leaving 12 bases between them. This CDR3 region has 11 residues. Germline V gene sequence: CDR1 DFQATT, CDR2 SNEGSKA (reference sequence). CDR3 residues: CSALTSTEQFF. The CDR3 DNA follows: TGCAGTGCTCTTACTAGCACCGAGCAGTTCTTC.

The rearrangement joins TRBV12-3 or TRBV12-4 to TRBJ2-4; tentative D call: TRBD1 (5 bases). CDR3 length: 13 residues. The V and J ends lost 6 bases and 8 bases respectively, with 14 bases between them. CDR3 coding DNA: TGTGCCAGCAGCCTAACGCTAGGGGACATTCAGTACTTC. Its translation: CASSLTLGDIQYF.

In this sample, this clonotype turned up many times. The rearrangement joins TRBV5-1 to TRBJ2-5; 10 bases agree with TRBD1. The length of the CDR3 is 15 residues. Trimming cost V 0 bases and J 5 bases; bases outside gene matches: 4. Per the germline V gene, CDR1 is SGHRS and CDR2 is YFSETQ. The CDR3 DNA reads as TGCGCCAGCAGCTTGGGACAGGGGGCCCTGGAGACCCAGTACTTC. This encodes CASSLGQGALETQYF.